This TCR beta chain derives from a study of regulatory T cells in long-lasting Graves disease. Whole-study results and caveats: Relative to new patients (approximately 960), persistent patients exhibited greater sharing of public clonotypes (2,741).

Documented time point: persistent/refractory GD, antithyroid drugs over 5 years with positive TRAb. RNA isolated from PBMCs was used to make the TCR library. This clonotype has ten or more counts. Its antigen is currently unknown. HTBI primers from iRepertoire and Arm-PCR of CDR3 regions yielded the TCR beta libraries. TCRdb fed the multiplex PCR reads into MiXCR, producing one record per CDR3 protein. This table holds around 300,000 distinct CDR3 sequences, more than 20% found once. This specimen consisted of peripheral blood mononuclear cells (PBMCs), obtained when the disease was refractory, from a patient treated with antithyroid drugs. The TCR originated in a female donor with Graves disease.

CDR3 nucleotides: TGCAGTGCTAGAGATTCGGGCAGGGGACGTGAAAAACTGTTTTTT. Protein sequence: CSARDSGRGREKLFF. The rearrangement joins TRBV20-1 to TRBJ1-4; possibly TRBD1 for D (6 bases). Germline V CDR1 and CDR2: DFQATT, SNEGSKA (reference sequence). Between the trimmed V and J ends, which lost 0 bases and 7 bases, there was a span of 15 bases. CDR3 length equals 15 residues.